The rows below give T cell receptor beta chains drawn from one sample of a study of blood T cells in healthy people across ages. MiXCR, applied by TCRdb to the 5' RACE reads, yields one record per CDR3 protein. The top ten hold about 19% of the sample, which has over a million distinct CDR3 sequences, more than 40% seen once. Sequenced input: blood. The receptors originated from a woman aged 60 to 75 in good health. The CDR3 runs from the conserved cysteine through the conserved F or W. A D gene is named only where the DNA matches it firmly. Clone size appears in some rows only: once, few, many, or a class for an expanded clone.

TRBD1	TRBV19	NA	TRBJ2-1	TGTGCCACCAAGACAGGGAACAATGAGCAGTTCTTC	CATKTGNNEQFF
TRBD1	TRBV4-1	many	TRBJ2-7	TGCGCCAGCAGCTCCGAGTCCGGACAGGTCAGGGACGAGCAGTACTTC	CASSSESGQVRDEQYF
TRBD1	TRBV18	NA	TRBJ2-5	TGTGCCAGCTCCGGGTCGGGACAGGGAGTGCAGTACTTC	CASSGSGQGVQYF
NA	TRBV12-3/TRBV12-4	few	TRBJ2-5	TGTGCCAGCAGTTTAGCGGGAGGGGGATACAATGAGCAGTACTTC	CASSLAGGGYNEQYF
NA	TRBV29-1	few	TRBJ2-7	TGCAGCGTTGTCATAGGACCCTACGAGCAGTACTTC	CSVVIGPYEQYF
TRBD2	TRBV7-9	few	TRBJ2-2	TGTGCCAGCAGCCCTAGCGGGAGAAGAGGCACCGGGGAGCTGTTTTTT	CASSPSGRRGTGELFF
NA	TRBV5-1	NA	TRBJ2-3	TGCGCCAGCAGCTTGGGCCCCCCGTCAGATACGCAGTATTTT	CASSLGPPSDTQYF
NA	TRBV27	few	TRBJ2-7	TGTGCCAGTGGGAAGGGTTCCCACTACGAGCAGTACTTC	CASGKGSHYEQYF
NA	TRBV9	few	TRBJ2-7	TGTGCCAGCAGCGTGGACGGACAGTCCCCCTACGAGCAGTACTTC	CASSVDGQSPYEQYF
TRBD1	TRBV20-1	few	TRBJ2-5	TGCAGTGCTAGGCTGGTAGGGGGTGGGACAGGGGTTGAGCAGTACTTC	CSARLVGGGTGVEQYF
NA	TRBV7-9	few	TRBJ2-3	TGTGCCACTTATATCACAGATACGCAGTATTTT	CATYITDTQYF
NA	TRBV29-1	few	TRBJ2-1	TGCAGCGTTGACGCGCTTACCTACAATGAGCAGTTCTTC	CSVDALTYNEQFF
NA	TRBV27	NA	TRBJ1-1	TGTGCCAGCAAGGTCCCAGGCAGGGGCACTGAAGCTTTCTTT	CASKVPGRGTEAFF
TRBD2	TRBV6-1	NA	TRBJ2-1	TGTGCCAGCAGCCCGGGACTAGCCCACTTTATCGACAATGAGCAGTTCTTC	CASSPGLAHFIDNEQFF
NA	TRBV27	NA	TRBJ2-5	TGTGCCAGCAGCCCTCTTCTGAGTAGTGCGGAGCAGTACTTC	CASSPLLSSAEQYF
NA	TRBV6-2/TRBV6-3	NA	TRBJ2-5	TGTGCCAGCAGTTACTCTACAGGGACCAAGCACGCGAAGTTGGGGACCCAGTACTTC	CASSYSTGTKHAKLGTQYF
NA	TRBV9	many	TRBJ1-6	TGTGCCAGCAGCGGACTCGGCTCCTATAATTCACCCCTCCACTTT	CASSGLGSYNSPLHF
NA	TRBV11-2	NA	TRBJ2-3	TGTGCCAGCAGGACCGTTGGTAGCGGAGACGCTAGCATAGATACGCAGTATTTT	CASRTVGSGDASIDTQYF
NA	TRBV6-1	few	TRBJ2-7	TGTGCCAGCAGCGAACGCCGGCGGGGGCAAGGTAGCTCCTACGAGCAGTACTTC	CASSERRRGQGSSYEQYF
TRBD2	TRBV27	NA	TRBJ2-7	TGTGCCAGCAGTTTATCGATCGGACTAGCGGCACCCGAGCAGTACTTC	CASSLSIGLAAPEQYF
NA	TRBV6-6	NA	TRBJ2-5	TGTGCCAGCAGGCGACAGGGCGGGAGGGAGACCCAGTACTTC	CASRRQGGRETQYF
TRBD1	TRBV14	NA	TRBJ2-3	TGTGCCAGCAGCCATAGGACAGGGGCCCTGACGGATACGCAGTATTTT	CASSHRTGALTDTQYF
TRBD2	TRBV9	NA	TRBJ2-3	TGTGCCAGCAGCGTAGATGGAGCGGGGAGCACAGGTACGCAGTATTTT	CASSVDGAGSTGTQYF
NA	TRBV7-6	NA	TRBJ1-5	TGTGCCAGCAGCTCCAGACCGAATCAGCCCCAGCATTTT	CASSSRPNQPQHF
NA	TRBV7-9	few	TRBJ2-3	TGTGCCAGCAGCTTCTGGTCTAGCACAGATACGCAGTATTTT	CASSFWSSTDTQYF
NA	TRBV6-9	NA	TRBJ1-2	TGTGCCAGCAGAAACAACGGGGGAAACTATGGCTACACCTTC	CASRNNGGNYGYTF
TRBD2	TRBV3-1	NA	TRBJ2-5	TGTGCCAGCAGCCAGAGCGGGAGATCTGAGACCCAGTACTTC	CASSQSGRSETQYF
NA	TRBV3-1	once	TRBJ2-3	TGTGCCAGCAGCCAGATATCGACTAGATCATTCGGCACAGATACGCAGTATTTT	CASSQISTRSFGTDTQYF
TRBD2	TRBV10-3	NA	TRBJ2-2	TGTGCCATCAGTGAGGCGGGAGCCACCGGGGAGCTGTTTTTT	CAISEAGATGELFF
TRBD2	TRBV6-5	few	TRBJ2-7	TGTGCCAGCAGCCTCAAGGGACTAGCGGGCTATGAGCAGTACTTC	CASSLKGLAGYEQYF
NA	TRBV5-1	NA	TRBJ1-5	TGCGCCAGCAGCTTGGAGTGGGGGGGTGATCAGCCCCAGCATTTT	CASSLEWGGDQPQHF
TRBD1	TRBV6-1	NA	TRBJ2-3	TGTGCCAGCAGCTCCAGGACAGGGGGCGCAGATACGCAGTATTTT	CASSSRTGGADTQYF
TRBD2	TRBV28	NA	TRBJ2-1	TGTGCCAGCAGTTTACCGGGAGGGAGCAATGAGCAGTTCTTC	CASSLPGGSNEQFF
NA	TRBV20-1	NA	TRBJ2-4	TGCAGTGCCCCGTTCGGGGGAATGGGAAACATTCAGTACTTC	CSAPFGGMGNIQYF
TRBD1	TRBV29-1	NA	TRBJ2-5	TGCAGCGTTGAAGATCGGCAGGGGGCAAGACAAGAGACCCAGTACTTC	CSVEDRQGARQETQYF
TRBD2	TRBV7-3	NA	TRBJ2-7	TGTGCCAGCAGCTCATCAGCGGGAACGAGGAACGAGCAGTACTTC	CASSSSAGTRNEQYF
TRBD1	TRBV7-3	few	TRBJ2-4	TGTGCCAGCAGCCTCGGGACAGGGGCCACGAACATTCAGTACTTC	CASSLGTGATNIQYF